By sample share, the clone carrying this T cell receptor beta chain is medium-sized (0.01 to 0.1%). The CDR3 has 12 residues. Germline V lookup: CDR1 MNHNS, CDR2 SASEGT. Trimming left V 5 bases short and J 13 bases short, with 15 bases between. The data were taken from a study of immune characterization of retroperitoneal liposarcoma. TCRdb analysed the PCR reads with MiXCR anew, one entry per CDR3 protein. This table has thousands of distinct CDR3 sequences, about two fifths appearing once. J is TRBJ2-1 and V is TRBV6-1, with D perhaps TRBD2 (5 bases). This receptor was identified in a male donor with retroperitoneal liposarcoma. Sequencing input: tumor tissue. The CDR3 nucleotides read TGTGCCAGCAGTACCACTGGGGAGACCCAGTTCTTC. It encodes CASSTTGETQFF.